These 3 T cell receptor beta chains originate from one sample sequenced in a study of cytomegalovirus exposure and HLA in healthy donors. PCR involved 60 Vbeta and 13 Jbeta primers. The protocol was immunoSEQ multiplex PCR, while the TCRdb copy is restricted to in-frame clones and leaves out a portion. The top ten clones hold 3.5% of a sample with some 150,000 clones, about 85% of them seen once. Sequenced material: PBMCs. These receptor sequences come from a human donor in good health.

This chain links TRBV5-4 with TRBJ1-3; TRBD1 aligns across 8 bases. This CDR3 region has 15 residues. The V gene end was trimmed by 1 base and the J gene end by 6 bases; junction bases not matched to a gene: 6. CDR1 and CDR2 from the germline V gene are SGHNT and YYREEE (reference sequence). This CDR3 reads CASSLTRGPLNTIYF. The CDR3 region has the DNA TGTGCCAGCAGCTTGACCAGGGGGCCTCTAAACACCATATATTTT.

This clone is a singleton in its sample. In DNA, the CDR3 is TGTGCCAGCACCCGGGGACAGACGAACACCGGGGAGCTGTTTTTT. Protein product: CASTRGQTNTGELFF. The rearrangement joins TRBV6-5 to TRBJ2-2, with 7 bases aligning to TRBD1. Germline trimming cut 7 bases from V and 0 bases from J; bases unmatched to any gene: 5. The CDR3 loop spans 15 amino acids. Germline V gives CDR1 MNHEY, CDR2 SVGAGI.

The sample holds a few counts of this clone. This chain links TRBV5-5 with TRBJ2-2; D perhaps matches TRBD1 (5 bases). This CDR3 contains 15 residues. The germline V gene encodes CDR1 SGHKS and CDR2 YYEKEE (reference sequence). Trimming took off 7 bases at V and 4 bases at J, with 17 bases between the two ends. DNA of the CDR3: TGTGCCAGCCGACCTTCCAGGGTCGGCACCGGGGAGCTGTTTTTT. Its translation is CASRPSRVGTGELFF.